The clone carrying this T cell receptor beta chain was counted many times. This entry comes from a study of neurological immune-mediated disorders. Study-wide background: Multiple sclerosis patients numbered some 34, with about 30 relapsing-remitting and 3 secondary progressive.

A total of 2 million PBMCs stored at -80 degrees C provided the unsorted libraries. The V gene's germline CDR1 is SGHRS and CDR2 YFSETQ. The V and J ends lost 4 bases and 4 bases, in that order; junction bases with no gene match: 7. CDR3 length: 15 amino acids. It was by 5'RACE with 10-nucleotide random UMIs that the cDNA was made. TCRdb re-called the 5' RACE reads with MiXCR, one entry per CDR3 protein. This sample yields over 35,000 distinct CDR3 sequences, of which approximately 2.4% are seen a single time; 2.4% belongs to the top ten. The V gene is TRBV5-1, the J gene TRBJ1-5, with 8 bases lining up with TRBD1. The sample consisted of PBMCs. This sequence originates from a man between 45 and 60 years old with multiple sclerosis. In DNA, the CDR3 is TGCGCCAGCAGCGATGGACAGGGCACTAATCAGCCCCAGCATTTT. Its protein product is CASSDGQGTNQPQHF.